Listed below are T cell receptor beta chains from one sample, sequenced in a study of blood T cell repertoires in COVID-19. The method was immunoSEQ multiplex PCR; TCRdb's version includes in-frame clones alone and lacks a portion of them. The sample includes about 120,000 clones, 75% to 90% of them seen just once. Specimen: peripheral blood. Every receptor here comes from an older man with active or convalescent COVID-19. CDR3s include the opening cysteine and the closing phenylalanine or tryptophan. Each record gives: D gene, J gene, V gene, CDR3 protein. The D gene is left open where the match is weak.

d_call: .; j_call: TRBJ1-2; v_call: TRBV5-6; cdr3_aa: CASSLWRGGGYTF
d_call: .; j_call: TRBJ1-1; v_call: TRBV19; cdr3_aa: CASTPAHGGGVNTEAFF
d_call: .; j_call: TRBJ2-7; v_call: TRBV7-6; cdr3_aa: CASSLGGGLTYEQYF
d_call: .; j_call: TRBJ1-5; v_call: TRBV6-1; cdr3_aa: CASSDRLSNQPQHF
d_call: TRBD1; j_call: TRBJ1-2; v_call: TRBV28; cdr3_aa: CASSRAQGVKGYTF
d_call: .; j_call: TRBJ1-1; v_call: TRBV10-3; cdr3_aa: CAISELGGNTEAFF
d_call: TRBD1; j_call: TRBJ2-7; v_call: TRBV9; cdr3_aa: CASSPRTGGGEQYF
d_call: TRBD2; j_call: TRBJ2-7; v_call: TRBV5-4; cdr3_aa: CASSLGLAGVGEQYF
d_call: .; j_call: TRBJ2-1; v_call: TRBV6-5; cdr3_aa: CASSRWAGEQFF
d_call: .; j_call: TRBJ2-2; v_call: TRBV15; cdr3_aa: CATSRGHPTTGELFF
d_call: .; j_call: TRBJ2-5; v_call: TRBV5-1; cdr3_aa: CASSSGQGNRETQYF
d_call: .; j_call: TRBJ2-6; v_call: TRBV27; cdr3_aa: CASSQTPAGSGANVLTF
d_call: TRBD1; j_call: TRBJ1-4; v_call: TRBV6-5; cdr3_aa: CASSSTGEVNEKLFF
d_call: TRBD2; j_call: TRBJ2-5; v_call: TRBV15; cdr3_aa: CATLGLAGLQETQYF
d_call: TRBD1; j_call: TRBJ1-1; v_call: TRBV11-2; cdr3_aa: CATVPGQGISGNAFF
d_call: TRBD1; j_call: TRBJ1-1; v_call: TRBV6-1; cdr3_aa: CASREPGTGANTEAFF
d_call: .; j_call: TRBJ2-7; v_call: TRBV7-9; cdr3_aa: CASSSRPSYEQYF
d_call: .; j_call: TRBJ1-1; v_call: TRBV6-6; cdr3_aa: CASSSRFMNTEAFF
d_call: TRBD2; j_call: TRBJ2-3; v_call: TRBV19; cdr3_aa: CASSSGSVKDTQYF
d_call: .; j_call: TRBJ1-2; v_call: TRBV6-6; cdr3_aa: CASSARGAANYGYTF
d_call: .; j_call: TRBJ1-1; v_call: TRBV27; cdr3_aa: CASSGHFNTEAFF
d_call: TRBD2; j_call: TRBJ2-3; v_call: TRBV6-5; cdr3_aa: CASSYRAGATDTQYF
d_call: .; j_call: TRBJ1-3; v_call: TRBV4-1; cdr3_aa: CASSQDFGGLGRMDTIYF
d_call: .; j_call: TRBJ2-4; v_call: TRBV24-1; cdr3_aa: CATRRDLNIQYF
d_call: TRBD1; j_call: TRBJ1-5; v_call: TRBV7-9; cdr3_aa: CASGTGGHQPQHF
d_call: .; j_call: TRBJ1-5; v_call: TRBV15; cdr3_aa: CATGHNQPQHF
d_call: TRBD2; j_call: TRBJ2-7; v_call: TRBV29-1; cdr3_aa: CSVEWGGKGSYEQYF
d_call: TRBD1; j_call: TRBJ1-2; v_call: TRBV7-2; cdr3_aa: CASSSRDSSYTF
d_call: .; j_call: TRBJ1-4; v_call: TRBV5-1; cdr3_aa: CASSLGATNEKLFF